These 32 T cell receptor beta chains were sequenced from one sample in a study of control samples from healthy donors and cancer patients. TCRdb's table, derived via immunoSEQ multiplex PCR, lists solely in-frame clones and lacks some. In the table there are hundreds of thousands of clones, over 75% of which are singletons. Sequenced material: PBMCs. Receptor source: a man aged 40-55 years with head and neck cancer.

With respect to this clone: The junction shows a germline mismatch at one end, possibly a read error. This rearrangement joins TRBV7-7 to TRBJ2-1, with a possible D match to TRBD2 (6 bases). The CDR3 extends over 16 amino acids. Germline V gene lookup returns CDR1 SSHAT and CDR2 FNYEAQ (reference sequence). Here the CDR3 reads CASSPRGGTGGDEQFF. The CDR3 DNA follows: TGTGCTAGCAGCCCGCGAGGCGGGACGGGCGGCGATGAGCAGTTCTTC.

V and J are TRBV27 and TRBJ2-3, with a possible D match to TRBD2 (6 bases). The CDR3 is made up of 14 amino acids. V lost 6 bases and J lost 2, with 12 bases in between. Per the germline V gene, CDR1 is MNHEY and CDR2 is SMNVEV (reference sequence). CDR3 bases: TGTGCCAGCAGCCCTAGGGACTTCACAGATACGCAGTATTTT. Translated, it gives CASSPRDFTDTQYF.

Regarding this clone: Other DNA sequences in this sample translate to the same CDR3. J is TRBJ2-7 and V is TRBV19, with D possibly matching TRBD1 (5 bases). Deletions cut 0 bases from V and 1 base from J, with 7 bases between. CDR1 LNHDA and CDR2 SQIVND come from the germline V gene (reference sequence). This CDR3 has 14 amino acids. The CDR3 is CASSIDPGSYEQYF. The CDR3 nucleotides are TGTGCCAGTAGTATAGATCCAGGGTCCTACGAGCAGTACTTC. Complete variable domain (other parts from reference TRBV19 and TRBJ2-7): DGGITQSPKYLFRKEGQNVTLSCEQNLNHDAMYWYRQDPGQGLRLIYYSQIVNDFQKGDIAEGYSVSREKKESFPLTVTSAQKNPTAFYLCASSIDPGSYEQYFGPGTRLTVT.

The rearrangement joins TRBV28 to TRBJ1-5; possible D gene TRBD1, 5 bases. The CDR3 extends over 19 amino acids. V shed 2 bases and J shed 0 bases, with 20 bases lying between them. In germline, CDR1 is MDHEN, CDR2 SYDVKM. The CDR3 coding sequence is TGTGCCAGCAGTTTACCCCGACAGACACGGCCCGATAGCAATCAGCCCCAGCATTTT. It is translated as CASSLPRQTRPDSNQPQHF.

The CDR3 nucleotides read TGTGCCAGCAGCTTCAACAGAAATCAGCCCCAGCATTTT. This codes for CASSFNRNQPQHF. The chain uses TRBV7-2 and TRBJ1-5; D is undetermined. The germline V gene encodes CDR1 SGHTA and CDR2 FQGNSA. V gave up 3 bases and J gave up 4 bases, with 7 bases separating them. This CDR3 has 13 amino acids.

With respect to this clone: Distinct nucleotide sequences in the sample also encode this CDR3. The J gene is TRBJ2-2, the V gene TRBV9; TRBD1 matches 10 bases. After removal of 4 bases from V and 4 bases from J, the junction contained 4 bases not matched to a gene. This CDR3 is built from 15 residues. The V gene's germline CDR1 is SGDLS and CDR2 YYNGEE. As DNA, the CDR3 is TGTGCCAGCAGCACTAGGACAGGGGGCACCGGGGAGCTGTTTTTT. Protein: CASSTRTGGTGELFF.

The chain links TRBV7-9 to TRBJ1-3; the D is unclear. The V end lost 5 bases, the J end lost 4 bases, and 15 bases lay between the germline ends. The CDR3 is made up of 15 amino acids. Germline loops: CDR1 SEHNR, CDR2 FQNEAQ (reference sequence). The CDR3 region is CASSPSGPQGNTIYF. The CDR3 DNA is TGTGCCAGCAGCCCGAGCGGGCCCCAAGGAAACACCATATATTTT.

This clone was seen a few times. The CDR3, as DNA: TGTGCCAGCAGCCAACAGGATAGCAATCAGCCCCAGCATTTT. Translation: CASSQQDSNQPQHF. The chain links TRBV3-1 (or the pseudogene TRBV3-2) to TRBJ1-5, with no clear D. With 2 bases removed from V and 0 bases from J, the gap between germline ends came to 5 bases. Germline V gives CDR1 LGHDT, CDR2 YNNKEL (reference sequence). This CDR3 is built from 14 residues.

This clone occurred once. V gene TRBV19 combines with J gene TRBJ1-2; D is ambiguous. CDR3 size: 14 residues. Trimming took off 3 bases at V and 2 bases at J, with 10 bases between the two ends. Germline V gene lookup returns CDR1 LNHDA and CDR2 SQIVND (reference sequence). The CDR3 DNA reads as TGTGCCAGTAGTATTCTAGAGGGAAACTATGGCTACACCTTC. As protein: CASSILEGNYGYTF. The full variable domain, its missing parts supplied by reference TRBV19 and TRBJ1-2, is DGGITQSPKYLFRKEGQNVTLSCEQNLNHDAMYWYRQDPGQGLRLIYYSQIVNDFQKGDIAEGYSVSREKKESFPLTVTSAQKNPTAFYLCASSILEGNYGYTFGSGTRLTVV.

This rearrangement joins TRBV19 to TRBJ2-2; the D gene is possibly TRBD2 (6 bases). V was cut by 1 base and J by 2 bases, with 14 bases left in between. CDR1 LNHDA and CDR2 SQIVND come from the germline V gene (reference sequence). This CDR3 spans 17 amino acids. The CDR3 coding sequence is TGTGCCAGTAGTATAGTCCGCTGGGGGGAAAACACCGGGGAGCTGTTTTTT. Translated, it gives CASSIVRWGENTGELFF.

This clone was counted once. J is TRBJ1-2 and V is TRBV9; D remains ambiguous. From germline, CDR1 is SGDLS and CDR2 YYNGEE. The CDR3 is 18 residues long. Trimming cost V 0 bases and J 4 bases, with 22 bases left between them. CDR3 DNA sequence: TGTGCCAGCAGCGTAGAAGCGGGTAGCGAATTGCCTATCTATGGCTACACCTTC. Its protein is CASSVEAGSELPIYGYTF.

The chain couples TRBV27 to TRBJ2-7, with TRBD1 as a possible D gene (5 bases). Germline values: CDR1 MNHEY, CDR2 SMNVEV (reference sequence). Trimming took off 6 bases at V and 3 bases at J, with 12 bases between the two ends. This CDR3 spans 13 amino acids. The CDR3 region has the DNA TGTGCCAGCAGACTGTCTCAGGGCTACGAGCAGTACTTC. Its translation is CASRLSQGYEQYF.

This clone was picked up one time. V and J are TRBV27 and TRBJ1-6, with no clear D. The germline CDR1 and CDR2 sequences are MNHEY and SMNVEV (reference sequence). The length of the CDR3 is 15 residues. V lost 0 bases and J lost 7, with 10 bases in between. Written as DNA, the CDR3 is TGTGCCAGCAGTTTATCTCGTCTGTCGAATTCACCCCTCCACTTT. This sequence encodes CASSLSRLSNSPLHF.

The rearrangement uses TRBV5-4 and TRBJ1-1; no firm D call. This CDR3 has 15 amino acids. CDR1 SGHNT and CDR2 YYREEE come from the germline V gene (reference sequence). Deletions cut 0 bases from V and 2 bases from J, with 11 bases between. As DNA, the CDR3 is TGTGCCAGCAGCTTGGGGGAGACCATTAACACTGAAGCTTTCTTT. Amino acid sequence: CASSLGETINTEAFF.

The chain is built from TRBV4-3 and TRBJ2-4, with 8 nucleotides matching TRBD2. The CDR3 is 15 amino acids. Germline V gene data show CDR1 as LGHNA and CDR2 as YSLEER. With V trimmed by 1 base and J by 1 base, 0 bases remained unmatched. This chain's CDR3 is CASSQGTSAKNIQYF. The CDR3 DNA is TGCGCCAGCAGCCAAGGGACTAGCGCCAAAAACATTCAGTACTTC.

This chain uses TRBV7-2 with TRBJ2-3; 11 bases align to TRBD2. Germline values: CDR1 SGHTA, CDR2 FQGNSA. The CDR3 runs 15 residues. Trimming at V came to 4 bases and at J to 4 bases, leaving 4 bases not matched to a gene. CDR3 nucleotide sequence: TGTGCCAGCAGCTACACTAGCGGGGGCTCAGATACGCAGTATTTT. Encoded protein: CASSYTSGGSDTQYF.

As DNA, the CDR3 is TGTGCCAGCAGCTTTTCCGGGACTCCTTACAATGAGCAGTTCTTC. It is translated as CASSFSGTPYNEQFF. The J gene is TRBJ2-1, the V gene TRBV7-8, with a weak D call TRBD2 (6 bases). The germline V gene encodes CDR1 SGHVS and CDR2 FQNEAQ. Trimming stripped 3 bases from V and 4 bases from J, with 13 bases between. The CDR3 is 15 amino acids.

The rearrangement joins TRBV7-3 to TRBJ2-2, with 9 bases that match TRBD1. Looked up from germline, CDR1 is SGHTA and CDR2 is FQGTGA. The CDR3 contains 17 residues. The J segment lost 3 bases and the V segment lost 5 bases, leaving 10 bases of the junction unmatched. CDR3 in amino acids: CASSPSPRDRDTGELFF. In DNA form, the CDR3 reads TGTGCCAGCAGCCCAAGTCCCCGGGACAGGGACACCGGGGAGCTGTTTTTT. Using reference TRBV7-3 and TRBJ2-2 for the parts outside the CDR3, the full variable domain is GAGVSQTPSNKVTEKGKYVELRCDPISGHTALYWYRQSLGQGPEFLIYFQGTGAADDSGLPNDRFFAVRPEGSVSTLKIQRTERGDSAVYLCASSPSPRDRDTGELFFGEGSRLTVL.

The chain is built from TRBV19 and TRBJ2-2, with D maybe TRBD1 (6 bases). Germline V gives CDR1 LNHDA, CDR2 SQIVND (reference sequence). The CDR3 consists of 17 residues. The V end lost 3 bases, the J end lost 4 bases, and 18 bases lay between the germline ends. The CDR3 protein is CASSIKGDVLITGELFF. DNA for the CDR3: TGTGCCAGTAGTATTAAGGGGGACGTCCTTATCACCGGGGAGCTGTTTTTT.

This sequence joins TRBV27 and TRBJ2-2; D is unclear. V was trimmed by 9 bases and J by 0 bases, leaving 11 bases between them. The CDR3 has 14 residues. Per germline, CDR1 MNHEY and CDR2 SMNVEV (reference sequence). The CDR3 here is CASEKRTNTGELFF. CDR3 nucleotide sequence: TGTGCCAGTGAAAAGAGGACGAACACCGGGGAGCTGTTTTTT.

The chain uses TRBV7-9 and TRBJ2-1; 7 bases match TRBD2. The CDR3 spans 15 residues. In germline, CDR1 is SEHNR, CDR2 FQNEAQ (reference sequence). After removal of 2 bases from V and 4 bases from J, the junction contained 5 bases not matched to a gene. The CDR3 sequence is CASSLPSGEYNEQFF. The CDR3 nucleotides read TGTGCCAGCAGCTTACCCAGCGGGGAATACAATGAGCAGTTCTTC. Complete variable domain (other parts from reference TRBV7-9 and TRBJ2-1): DTGVSQNPRHKITKRGQNVTFRCDPISEHNRLYWYRQTLGQGPEFLTYFQNEAQLEKSRLLSDRFSAERPKGSFSTLEIQRTEQGDSAMYLCASSLPSGEYNEQFFGPGTRLTVL.

The CDR3, as DNA: TGTGCCAGCAGTCACAGGGGATCCACCGGGGAGCTGTTTTTT. Protein product: CASSHRGSTGELFF. The chain is built from TRBV6-6 and TRBJ2-2; TRBD1 matches 7 bases. This CDR3 is 14 amino acids long. Trimming took 5 bases from V and 4 from J; bases not matched to a gene: 4. CDR1 and CDR2 (germline): MNHNY, SVGAGI (reference sequence).

The chain is built from TRBV9 and TRBJ1-1, with 8 bases lining up with TRBD1. The V gene end was trimmed by 0 bases and the J gene end by 1 base; junction bases not matched to a gene: 14. CDR3 length equals 19 residues. Per the germline V gene, CDR1 is SGDLS and CDR2 is YYNGEE. For the CDR3, the DNA is TGTGCCAGCAGCGTAGATTCGCGTCGAGACAGGGGACCGAACACTGAAGCTTTCTTT. Protein product: CASSVDSRRDRGPNTEAFF.

The chain joins TRBV15 to TRBJ1-2, with 7 bases identical to TRBD1. CDR1 and CDR2 from the germline V gene are LNHNV and YYDKDF (reference sequence). V trimming: 1 base; J trimming: 2 bases; junction bases outside the gene matches: 4. CDR3 length equals 15 residues. The CDR3 here is CATSRGGGENYGYTF. In DNA, the CDR3 is TGTGCCACCAGCAGAGGAGGGGGCGAAAACTATGGCTACACCTTC.

The chain links TRBV7-8 to TRBJ2-5; 7 bases agree with TRBD2. The germline V gene has CDR1 SGHVS and CDR2 FQNEAQ. Trimming cost V 4 bases and J 4 bases; bases outside gene matches: 18. The CDR3 has 18 amino acids. This CDR3 reads CASSSPPGGTSYGETQYF. DNA for the CDR3: TGTGCCAGCAGCTCCCCACCGGGAGGTACTAGTTACGGAGAGACCCAGTACTTC. The full variable domain, completed using reference TRBV7-8 and TRBJ2-5, is GAGVSQSPRYKVAKRGQDVALRCDPISGHVSLFWYQQALGQGPEFLTYFQNEAQLDKSGLPSDRFFAERPEGSVSTLKIQRTQQEDSAVYLCASSSPPGGTSYGETQYFGPGTRLLVL.

V and J are TRBV19 and TRBJ1-3, with no clear D. Trimming removed 1 base at V and 0 bases at J, with 19 bases between. The CDR3 length is 19 residues. The V gene's germline CDR1 is LNHDA and CDR2 SQIVND (reference sequence). As DNA, the CDR3 is TGTGCCAGTAGTATAGTTGGGTACGAATGGACGCACTCTGGAAACACCATATATTTT. It codes for CASSIVGYEWTHSGNTIYF.

The chain links TRBV2 to TRBJ2-7; 10 bases fit TRBD1. The CDR3 covers 17 residues. Trimming at V came to 3 bases and at J to 1 base, leaving 9 bases not matched to a gene. Per germline, CDR1 SNHLY and CDR2 FYNNEI. CDR3 in DNA: TGTGCCAGCAGTGACGATAAGGACAGGGGGGAATCCTACGAGCAGTACTTC. This encodes CASSDDKDRGESYEQYF. The entire variable domain, with the rest obtained from reference TRBV2 and TRBJ2-7, is as follows: EPEVTQTPSHQVTQMGQEVILRCVPISNHLYFYWYRQILGQKVEFLVSFYNNEISEKSEIFDDQFSVERPDGSNFTLKIRSTKLEDSAMYFCASSDDKDRGESYEQYFGPGTRLTVT.

This clone was seen only a few times. The V gene is TRBV3-1 (or the pseudogene TRBV3-2), the J gene TRBJ1-6; D uncertain. Trimming stripped 1 base from V and 8 bases from J, with 9 bases between. The CDR3 spans 14 residues. The germline V gene encodes CDR1 LGHDT and CDR2 YNNKEL (reference sequence). CDR3 sequence: CASSQGARYSPLHF. The CDR3, as DNA: TGTGCCAGCAGCCAAGGGGCGCGGTATTCACCCCTCCACTTT.

The gene calls are TRBV19 and TRBJ2-2; D may correspond to TRBD1 or TRBD2 (5 bases each). The germline V gene encodes CDR1 LNHDA and CDR2 SQIVND (reference sequence). V gave up 7 bases and J gave up 1 base, with 13 bases separating them. The CDR3 totals 15 residues. The CDR3 sequence is CASTNWGMNTGELFF. The CDR3 region has the DNA TGTGCCAGTACCAATTGGGGGATGAACACCGGGGAGCTGTTTTTT.

This chain connects TRBV24-1 to TRBJ2-5, with D perhaps matching TRBD1 (6 bases). CDR1 and CDR2 (germline): KGHDR, SFDVKD. V lost 9 bases and J lost 2, with 24 bases in between. This CDR3 comprises 17 residues. The CDR3 DNA is TGTGCCACCCAACCCACCCCGACCAGGGGTCTTCAAGAGACCCAGTACTTC. This translates into CATQPTPTRGLQETQYF.

The chain couples TRBV7-3 to TRBJ1-2; D remains unclear. Germline CDR1 SGHTA, CDR2 FQGTGA. Trimming removed 2 bases from V and 5 bases from J, with 12 bases in between. The CDR3 runs to 14 residues. The CDR3 nucleotides are TGTGCCAGCAGCTTAGGCCGGCTTGATTATGGCTACACCTTC. It codes for CASSLGRLDYGYTF.

This clone appeared a single time. The chain recombines TRBV2 with TRBJ1-2, with D tentatively TRBD1 (6 bases). Germline V gene data show CDR1 as SNHLY and CDR2 as FYNNEI. This CDR3 has 15 residues. The V end lost 6 bases, the J end lost 3 bases, and 17 bases lay between the germline ends. CDR3 sequence reads: CASRNRAPGDYGYTF. The CDR3, as DNA: TGTGCCAGCAGAAACAGGGCCCCCGGGGACTATGGCTACACCTTC. Complete variable domain (other parts from reference TRBV2 and TRBJ1-2): EPEVTQTPSHQVTQMGQEVILRCVPISNHLYFYWYRQILGQKVEFLVSFYNNEISEKSEIFDDQFSVERPDGSNFTLKIRSTKLEDSAMYFCASRNRAPGDYGYTFGSGTRLTVV.